The clone carrying this T cell receptor (beta chain) was recorded at least ten times. This sample is drawn from a study of blood T cell repertoires in COVID-19. About the study: The United States, Italy and Spain provided the acute and convalescent COVID-19 samples. Sources were T cells, B-cell-depleted T cells, or PBMCs; the material itself was cDNA or gDNA.

In germline, CDR1 is MNHEY, CDR2 SVGEGT. This CDR3 comprises 15 residues. V was shortened by 4 bases and J by 8 bases, with 20 bases between the two germline ends. Data came from immunoSEQ multiplex PCR; TCRdb stores just in-frame clones and leaves some out. The sample records a few hundred thousand clones, approximately 78% being singletons. Seattle-derived patients entered the study during active infection and were followed longitudinally. The TCR sequence derives from a woman in her 70s with COVID-19, enrolled during active disease. V is TRBV6-2 or TRBV6-3 and J is TRBJ1-2, with no clear D. Input material: peripheral blood. In DNA, the CDR3 is TGTGCCAGCAGTTCCCTCGGAGGTCCGCTTCGAGGCTACACCTTC. This gives the protein CASSSLGGPLRGYTF.